This T cell receptor beta chain was captured in a study of blood T cells in healthy people across ages (dated by TCRdb to between 2014 and 2017). Some background on the complete study: In model experiments, roughly one uniquely barcoded TCR beta cDNA molecule per two T cells was captured by template switching. For two donors (one aged 18 to 29 and one aged 80 or older), the study analyzed two additional independent replicas of 1 million unique cDNA reads from the same blood draw. Using deep sequencing normalized with unique cDNA molecular identifiers, the study measured how TCR beta repertoire diversity changes with age. To avoid experimental bias, donors of different ages were randomly spread across the sequencing lanes. Four age groups were formed from the donors: young (average about 16 years), middle-aged (around 40), aged (roughly 58) and long-lived (about 80). Points the paper makes about the study in general: Observed TCR beta diversity per million T cells fell roughly linearly with age, and a significant reduction was already apparent by age about 36. Compared with the aged group, the long-lived group had more naive CD4+ T cells, fewer expanded clones and increased TCR diversity, a pattern suggesting age selection. The CMV infection status of donors was not known, potentially confounding age-related changes in expanded clonotypes. Estimates of total diversity based on one million sequenced T cells were considered lower bounds and underestimates. Observed TCR beta diversity correlated strongly with the percentage of naive T cells measured by flow cytometry. Bulk unsorted PBMC profiling prevented conclusive comparison of naive and antigen-experienced compartments.

Donors were roughly 40 systemically healthy Caucasian individuals from Russia aged roughly 6 to 90 years. Roughly 9 milliliters of peripheral blood were drawn from each donor into EDTA-treated Vacutainer tubes. Ficoll-Paque density-gradient centrifugation was used to isolate PBMCs, with at least 7 million per sample. Total RNA was extracted from PBMCs with Trizol reagent, with at least 6 micrograms obtained per sample. The percentages of naive CD45RAhigh/CD27high T cells were determined by flow cytometry on a PBMC aliquot from every donor. Preparation of the library involved 5' RACE. The reads were generated on an Illumina HiSeq 2500. A second about 7 to 12 cycle PCR used a sample-barcoded 5' primer and a J-beta primer mix. A template-switch 5' adaptor carrying 12 random nucleotides introduced a unique molecular identifier onto each TCR beta cDNA molecule. At least 3 million CDR3-containing paired-end reads were obtained from each sample. First-strand cDNA synthesis was performed from all RNA using the Mint cDNA synthesis kit, with priming by a TRBC-specific oligonucleotide. After uracil-DNA glycosylase treatment, a first 18-cycle PCR used universal primers M1SS and BC2_uni_R on all cDNA. As for how the authors treated the data: For normalization, 1 million high-quality reads, each with a distinct molecular identifier, were randomly selected from each sample. Reads with shared molecular identifiers were discarded instead of being binned into consensus sequences. CDR3 identification, clonotype clustering and error correction used MiTCR with a Q25 quality threshold and the strictest error-elimination algorithm. Lower-bound total TCR beta diversity was estimated with a nonparametric unseen species model using Euler transformation. The raw public reads went through TCRdb reprocessing: fastp at Q25, MiXCR clone calling, in-frame beta chains kept. Each entry merges the rows of one CDR3 protein and shows their most common DNA and genes. Here the V and J calls rest on TCRdb's processing, not on the authors' analysis. The sample includes under 2 million distinct CDR3 sequences, with around 36% observed a single time. The ten largest account for 11% of the sample.

A remark on this clonotype: Its binding antigen is unknown. The sample holds no much larger clone one base away, and base qualities are not on file.

The CDR3 sequence holds 16 residues, the cysteine and phenylalanine included. Only the CDR3 part of the read is kept: 48 bases, read in frame from the first base. CDR1 is given as MDHEN and CDR2 as SYDVKM, both from the germline V gene. The sequence is built from TRBV28 and TRBJ2-4; the D gene is possibly TRBD2, with 6 bases matching. TRBJ2-7 explains the end of the DNA better; the J call may be wrong. The receptor was derived from a woman in her 30s in good health. Source material: blood. The DNA sequence is as follows: TGTGCCAGCAGTCTCTCACCCGGGTCGGGGGACTACGAGCAGTACTTC. Translated, this is CASSLSPGSGDYEQYF.